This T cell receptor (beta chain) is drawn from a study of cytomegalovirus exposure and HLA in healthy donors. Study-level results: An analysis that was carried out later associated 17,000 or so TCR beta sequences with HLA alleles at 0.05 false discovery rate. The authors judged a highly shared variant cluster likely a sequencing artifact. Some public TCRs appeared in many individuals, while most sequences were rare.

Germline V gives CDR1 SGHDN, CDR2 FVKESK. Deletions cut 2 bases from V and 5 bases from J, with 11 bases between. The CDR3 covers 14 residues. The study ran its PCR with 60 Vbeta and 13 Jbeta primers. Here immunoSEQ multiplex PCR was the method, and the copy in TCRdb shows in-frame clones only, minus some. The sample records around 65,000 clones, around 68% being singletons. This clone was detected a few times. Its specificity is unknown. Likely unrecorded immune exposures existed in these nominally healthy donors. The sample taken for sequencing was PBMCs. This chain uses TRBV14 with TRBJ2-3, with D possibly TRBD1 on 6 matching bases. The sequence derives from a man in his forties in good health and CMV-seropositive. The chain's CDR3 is CASSQLGAGDTQYF. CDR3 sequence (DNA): TGTGCCAGCAGCCAACTGGGGGCCGGAGATACGCAGTATTTT.